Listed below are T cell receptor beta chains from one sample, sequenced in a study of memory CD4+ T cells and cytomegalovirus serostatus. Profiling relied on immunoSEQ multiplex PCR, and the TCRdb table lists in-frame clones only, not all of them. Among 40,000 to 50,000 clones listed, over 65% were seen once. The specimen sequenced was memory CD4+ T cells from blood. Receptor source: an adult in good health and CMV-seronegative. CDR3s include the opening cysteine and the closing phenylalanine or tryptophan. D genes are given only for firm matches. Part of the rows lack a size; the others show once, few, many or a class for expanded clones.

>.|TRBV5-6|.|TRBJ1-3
CASSPYGLGNTIYF
TGTGCCAGCAGCCCCTATGGGTTAGGAAACACCATATATTTT
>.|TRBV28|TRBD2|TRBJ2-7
CASSFGVRGTSGAYEQYF
TGTGCCAGCAGTTTTGGGGTGAGGGGAACTAGCGGGGCCTACGAGCAGTACTTC
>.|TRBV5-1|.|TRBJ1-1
CASSSMTVNTEAFF
TGCGCCAGCAGCTCCATGACAGTGAACACTGAAGCTTTCTTT
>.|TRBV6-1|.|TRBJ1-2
CASRGDFYGYTF
TGTGCCAGCAGGGGGGATTTCTATGGCTACACCTTC
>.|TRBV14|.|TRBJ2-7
CASSQETLRGQYF
TGTGCCAGCAGCCAAGAAACTCTACGAGGGCAGTACTTC
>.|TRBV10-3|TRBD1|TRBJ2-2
CAISGDRDTGELFF
TGTGCCATCAGTGGGGACAGAGACACCGGGGAGCTGTTTTTT
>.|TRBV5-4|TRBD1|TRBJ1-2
CASSLGGTVRGYTF
TGTGCCAGCAGCTTGGGGGGGACAGTGAGGGGCTACACCTTC
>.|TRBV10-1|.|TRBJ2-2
CASSEHAVGTGELFF
TGCGCCAGCAGTGAGCACGCAGTGGGAACCGGGGAGCTGTTTTTT
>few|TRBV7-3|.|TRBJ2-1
CASSTDPRNEQFF
TGTGCCAGCAGCACCGATCCCCGGAATGAGCAGTTCTTC
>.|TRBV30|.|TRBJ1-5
CAWSVRISNQPQHF
TGTGCCTGGAGTGTACGGATTAGCAATCAGCCCCAGCATTTT
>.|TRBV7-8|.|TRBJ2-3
CASSLVGQSTDTQYF
TGTGCCAGCAGCTTAGTTGGACAGTCCACAGATACGCAGTATTTT
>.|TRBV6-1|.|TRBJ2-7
CASSESPGRYEQYF
TGTGCCAGCAGTGAAAGCCCGGGTCGCTACGAGCAGTACTTC
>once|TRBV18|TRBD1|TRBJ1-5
CASSHTGGQPQHF
TGTGCCAGCTCACATACAGGGGGCCAGCCCCAGCATTTT
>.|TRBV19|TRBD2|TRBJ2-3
CASSPWTSRPDTQYF
TGTGCCAGTAGTCCTTGGACTAGCCGACCAGATACGCAGTATTTT
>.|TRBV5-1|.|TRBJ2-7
CASSLSYGNNEQYF
TGCGCCAGCAGCTTGTCGTACGGGAACAACGAGCAGTACTTC
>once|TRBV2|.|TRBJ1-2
CASSERAALGYGYTF
TGTGCCAGCAGTGAGCGGGCAGCCTTGGGCTATGGCTACACCTTC
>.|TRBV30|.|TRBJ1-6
CAWSSQGRDSPLHF
TGTGCCTGGAGTTCGCAGGGCCGGGATTCACCCCTCCACTTT
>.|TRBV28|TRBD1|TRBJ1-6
CASSLLESGTGQFTSNSPLHF
TGTGCCAGCAGTTTATTAGAATCGGGGACAGGCCAATTCACCTCTAATTCACCCCTCCACTTT
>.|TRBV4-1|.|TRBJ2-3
CASSRWEGDTDTQYF
TGCGCCAGCAGCCGATGGGAGGGGGACACAGATACGCAGTATTTT
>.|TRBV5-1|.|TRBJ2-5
CASSAGLQETQYF
TGCGCCAGCTCGGCGGGACTCCAAGAGACCCAGTACTTC
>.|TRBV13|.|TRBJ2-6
CASSLNAGANVLTF
TGTGCCAGCAGCTTAAACGCTGGGGCCAACGTCCTGACTTTC
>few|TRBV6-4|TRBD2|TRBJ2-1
CASSEGLAGGHEQFF
TGTGCCAGCAGTGAGGGACTAGCGGGGGGGCATGAGCAGTTCTTC
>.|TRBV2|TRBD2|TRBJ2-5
CASRRSGGAWETQYF
TGTGCCAGCCGAAGGAGCGGGGGGGCATGGGAGACCCAGTACTTC
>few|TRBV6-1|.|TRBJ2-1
CASSEARGEQFF
TGTGCCAGCAGTGAAGCGCGGGGAGAGCAGTTCTTC
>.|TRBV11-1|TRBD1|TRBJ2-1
CASRAQTGENEQFF
TGTGCCAGCCGGGCCCAGACAGGGGAGAATGAGCAGTTCTTC
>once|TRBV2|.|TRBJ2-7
CASSIGEGGSYEQYF
TGTGCCAGCAGCATTGGAGAGGGAGGATCCTACGAGCAGTACTTC
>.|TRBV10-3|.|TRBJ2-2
CAIKLATGELFF
TGTGCCATCAAGCTAGCCACCGGGGAGCTGTTTTTT
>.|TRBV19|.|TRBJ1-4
CASALANEKLFF
TGTGCCAGTGCCCTGGCTAATGAAAAACTGTTTTTT
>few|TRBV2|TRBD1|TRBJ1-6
CASGQGVNSPLHF
TGTGCCAGCGGACAGGGTGTCAATTCACCCCTCCACTTT
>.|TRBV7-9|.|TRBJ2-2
CASGHGSSTGELFF
TGTGCCAGCGGCCACGGGTCTTCCACCGGGGAGCTGTTTTTT
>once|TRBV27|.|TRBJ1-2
CASSLSEGKSYGYTF
TGTGCCAGCAGTTTATCTGAGGGGAAGAGCTATGGCTACACCTTC
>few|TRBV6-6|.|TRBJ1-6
CASSLVSGAPLHF
TGTGCCAGCAGTTTGGTGTCGGGGGCACCCCTCCACTTT
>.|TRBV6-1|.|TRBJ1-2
CASSEDRGAKGYGYTF
TGTGCCAGCAGTGAAGATCGAGGGGCGAAGGGCTATGGCTACACCTTC
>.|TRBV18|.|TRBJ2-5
CASSPSDTRHWDF
TGTGCCAGCTCACCGTCGGACACCCGACATTGGGACTTC
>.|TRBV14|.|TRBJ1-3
CASSQSINTIYF
TGTGCCAGCAGCCAATCGATCAACACCATATATTTT
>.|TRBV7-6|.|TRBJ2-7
CASSLDVLVNGEQYF
TGTGCCAGCAGCTTAGATGTACTAGTCAACGGAGAGCAGTACTTC
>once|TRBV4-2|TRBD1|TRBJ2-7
CASSPRQGDSYEQYF
TGTGCCAGCAGCCCAAGACAGGGGGATTCCTACGAGCAGTACTTC
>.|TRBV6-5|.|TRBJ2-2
CASTSGVTGELFF
TGTGCCAGCACCTCAGGAGTCACCGGGGAGCTGTTTTTT
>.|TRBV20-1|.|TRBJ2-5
CSARGKETQYF
TGCAGTGCTAGGGGGAAAGAGACCCAGTACTTC
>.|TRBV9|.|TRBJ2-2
CASSGRGPTGELFF
TGTGCCAGCAGCGGGCGGGGGCCCACCGGGGAGCTGTTTTTT
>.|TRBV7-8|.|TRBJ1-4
CASSGRQVDHEKLFF
TGTGCCAGCAGCGGGAGACAGGTCGACCATGAAAAACTGTTTTTT
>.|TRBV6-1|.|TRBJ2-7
CASSSGHPYEQYF
TGTGCCAGCAGCTCGGGCCACCCCTACGAGCAGTACTTC
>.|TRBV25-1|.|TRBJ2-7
CASKSLGGPYEQYF
TGTGCCAGCAAGAGCCTGGGGGGACCCTACGAGCAGTACTTC
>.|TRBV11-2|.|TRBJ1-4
CASSSTRRQDSTNEKLFF
TGTGCCAGCAGCTCCACCCGCCGACAGGACTCAACTAATGAAAAACTGTTTTTT
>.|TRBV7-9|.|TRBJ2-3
CASSLATGLTDTQYF
TGTGCCAGCAGCTTAGCAACAGGGTTGACAGATACGCAGTATTTT
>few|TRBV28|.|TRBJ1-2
CASSHDSTYGYTF
TGTGCCAGCAGTCACGACAGCACCTATGGCTACACCTTC
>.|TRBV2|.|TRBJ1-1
CASITSGAAPNTEAFF
TGTGCCAGCATCACGTCGGGGGCCGCTCCCAACACTGAAGCTTTCTTT
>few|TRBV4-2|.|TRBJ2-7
CASSPAQFGGYEQYF
TGTGCCAGCAGCCCCGCACAGTTTGGGGGCTACGAGCAGTACTTC
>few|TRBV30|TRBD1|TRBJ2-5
CAWSSRGRETQYF
TGTGCCTGGAGTTCGAGGGGGCGAGAGACCCAGTACTTC
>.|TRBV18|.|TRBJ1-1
CATSSTRTSYTEAFF
TGTGCCACCTCCTCTACACGGACGTCGTACACTGAAGCTTTCTTT
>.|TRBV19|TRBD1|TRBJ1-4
CASSILTGEEKLFF
TGTGCCAGTAGTATCCTAACAGGGGAGGAAAAACTGTTTTTT